This TCR beta chain was obtained from a study of blood T cell repertoires in COVID-19 (TCRdb year 2020). With regard to the full study: Samples from collaborators originated in the United States, Italy and Spain and spanned both the acute and convalescent phases of COVID-19. The material from the prospective study consisted of cDNA or gDNA derived from T cells, B-cell-depleted T cells, or PBMCs. Samples were obtained from the ongoing ImmuneRACE study (first 160 participants) and from 1,000 to 1,500 subjects provided by 6 global collaborators. The repertoires were made available in a free public database intended to serve as a resource for research on the immune response to SARS-CoV-2. The sample metadata nearly always contained a de-identified subject ID, COVID-19 status, age in years and sex. Where available, HLA class I and class II types were taken from metadata supplied by the sample provider and were not determined by assay-based typing. Deeply sampled blood TCRbeta repertoires from subjects exposed to, actively infected with, or recovered from COVID-19 were included in the dataset.

The collaborating institutions used their own protocols to collect whole blood in K2EDTA tubes. For TCRbeta analysis, collaborators shipped samples as frozen whole blood, isolated PBMCs, or DNA extracted from either of those sample types. As for this clone: The target of this receptor is not known. Base-call qualities are not available, and no considerably larger clone is one nucleotide away.

V has 4 bases trimmed and J has 4 bases trimmed; junction bases matching no gene number 2. The CDR3, from cysteine to phenylalanine, totals 14 residues. Only the CDR3 DNA stays, 42 bases, in frame from base 1. From the germline V gene, CDR1 is MDHEN and CDR2 is SYDVKM. Broad study findings and their caveats: The amount of clinical and demographic metadata varied by source and participant and was provided uncurated.

TCRbeta CDR3 regions were amplified from genomic DNA using the immunoSEQ Assay, a bias-controlled multiplex PCR. The study's own analysis went as follows. Nucleated cell counts per sample were estimated from amplification of reference gene primers within the assay. To quantify the absolute abundance of each unique TCRbeta CDR3 rearrangement, sequence reads were collapsed and filtered. For each sample, productive Simpson clonality was calculated by taking the square root of Simpson's diversity index across productive rearrangements. TCRdb took over this immuneACCESS table, retaining in-frame rearrangements with V and J assigned. Such tables are incomplete; in checked studies, under half of the missing clones stem from an unresolved V gene, and the remainder is unexplained. That table is the source of V, J and clone size, and D and trimming were worked out from the DNA. The sample includes fewer than 120,000 clones, with approximately 90% observed a single time. Of the sample, 4.8% is held by the ten largest clones.

The specimen sequenced was peripheral blood. The sequence was collected from a human donor in a cohort sampled during active COVID-19. This chain joins TRBV28 to TRBJ2-1; the junction holds 9 bases that match TRBD2. The base sequence is TGTGCCAGCAGTTCCGGACTAGCGTACAATGAGCAGTTCTTC. Its translation is CASSSGLAYNEQFF.